This TCR beta chain was captured by sequencing in a study of T cells after yellow fever vaccination. General study results and limits: The secondary T-cell response peaked on day 5, not day 15, but was weaker.

As TCR cDNA was made by 5'RACE template switching, a universal primer site and UMIs were added. TCRdb reprocessed the 5' RACE reads via MiXCR and lists one record per CDR3 protein. The table includes some 100,000 distinct CDR3 sequences, roughly 7.9% detected once. This clonotype was detected a few times. The antigen is not known. The clonotype was recovered from a man younger than 35 who received the YFV17D yellow fever vaccine. The sequencing here drew on CD4+ T cells sorted from PBMCs, taken about 49 days after the first yellow fever vaccination.

The CDR3 DNA reads TGTGCCAGCAGCTTGACCGAGCAAGAGACCCAGTACTTC. It encodes CASSLTEQETQYF. This sequence joins TRBV5-4 and TRBJ2-5; D not resolved. V was shortened by 1 base and J by 2 bases, with 6 bases between the two germline ends. This CDR3 is built from 13 residues. Looked up from germline, CDR1 is SGHNT and CDR2 is YYREEE (reference sequence). Looking up the rest from reference TRBV5-4 and TRBJ2-5 gives the full variable domain: ETGVTQSPTHLIKTRGQQVTLRCSSQSGHNTVSWYQQALGQGPQFIFQYYREEENGRGNFPPRFSGLQFPNYSSELNVNALELDDSALYLCASSLTEQETQYFGPGTRLLVL.